The sample holds a few counts of the clone carrying this T cell receptor beta chain. The antigen is undetermined. The sample belongs to a study of post-analysis software for immune sequencing data. Study outcomes and limitations: Patients showed TRBV5-6, TRBV5-1 and TRBV20-1 among 4 or 5 TRBV segments more frequent than in controls. The authors found that F measure strongly co-clustered same-batch samples.

cDNA libraries of TCR beta carried unique molecular identifiers. TCRdb called the PCR reads again in MiXCR, with one record for every CDR3 protein. The sample lists about 820,000 distinct CDR3 sequences, about 53% occurring once. The V end was cut by 1 base, the J end by 6 bases, with 12 bases between. CDR3 length: 14 amino acids. CDR1 is SEHNR, CDR2 FQNEAQ, per germline (reference sequence). V gene TRBV7-9 combines with J gene TRBJ1-2; no definite D call. Input material: blood. This TCR came from a girl aged 5 to 17 with multiple sclerosis. The CDR3 DNA follows: TGTGCCAGCAGCTTAGGAGGCGGGGTTCATGGCTACACCTTC. This sequence encodes CASSLGGGVHGYTF.